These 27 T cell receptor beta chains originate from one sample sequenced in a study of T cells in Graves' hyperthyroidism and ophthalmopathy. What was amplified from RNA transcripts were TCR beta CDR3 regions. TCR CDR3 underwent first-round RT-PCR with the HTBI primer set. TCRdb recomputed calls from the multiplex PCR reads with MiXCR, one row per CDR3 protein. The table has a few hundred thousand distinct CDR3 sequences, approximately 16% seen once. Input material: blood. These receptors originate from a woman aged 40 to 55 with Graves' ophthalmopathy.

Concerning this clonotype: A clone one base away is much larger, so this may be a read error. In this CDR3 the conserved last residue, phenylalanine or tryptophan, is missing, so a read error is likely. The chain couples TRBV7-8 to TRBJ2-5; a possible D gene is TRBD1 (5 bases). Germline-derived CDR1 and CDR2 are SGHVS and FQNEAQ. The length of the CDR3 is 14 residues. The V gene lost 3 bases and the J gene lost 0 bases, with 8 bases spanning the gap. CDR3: CASSFRANQETQYS. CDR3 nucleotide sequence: TGTGCCAGCAGCTTCAGGGCTAACCAAGAGACCCAGTACTCC.

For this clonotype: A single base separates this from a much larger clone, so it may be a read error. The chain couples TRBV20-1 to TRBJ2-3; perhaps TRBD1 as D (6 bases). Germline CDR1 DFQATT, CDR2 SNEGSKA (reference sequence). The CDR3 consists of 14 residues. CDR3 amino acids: CSAGRGSSRDTQYF. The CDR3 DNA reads TGCAGTGCTGGCAGGGGTTCCAGCAGAGATACGCAGTATTTT.

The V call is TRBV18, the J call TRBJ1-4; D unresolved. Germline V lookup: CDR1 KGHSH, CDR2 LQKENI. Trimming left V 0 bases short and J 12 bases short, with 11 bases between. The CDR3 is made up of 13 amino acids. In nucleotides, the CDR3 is TGTGCCAGCTCACCACCGGTGGTCGAGGAACTGTTTTTT. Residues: CASSPPVVEELFF.

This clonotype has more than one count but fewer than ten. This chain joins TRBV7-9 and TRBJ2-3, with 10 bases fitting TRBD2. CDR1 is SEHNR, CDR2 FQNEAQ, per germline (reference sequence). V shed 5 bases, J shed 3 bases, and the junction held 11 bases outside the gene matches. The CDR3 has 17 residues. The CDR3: CASSPIRTSGDTDTQYF. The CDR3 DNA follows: TGTGCCAGCAGCCCAATTAGAACTAGCGGGGATACAGATACGCAGTATTTT.

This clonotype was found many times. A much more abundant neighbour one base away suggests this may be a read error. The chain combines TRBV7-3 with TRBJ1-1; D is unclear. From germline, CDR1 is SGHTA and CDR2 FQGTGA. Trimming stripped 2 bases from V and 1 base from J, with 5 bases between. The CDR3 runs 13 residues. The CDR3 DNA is TGTGCCAGCAGCTTACAGAGGAACACTGAAGCTTTCTTT. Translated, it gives CASSLQRNTEAFF.

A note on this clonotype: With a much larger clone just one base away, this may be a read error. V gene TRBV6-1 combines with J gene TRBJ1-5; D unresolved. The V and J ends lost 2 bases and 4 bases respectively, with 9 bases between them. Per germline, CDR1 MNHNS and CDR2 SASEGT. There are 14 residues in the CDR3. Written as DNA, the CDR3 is TGTGCCAGCAGTGAAAAACTGGGAAATCAGCCCCAGCATTTT. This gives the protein CASSEKLGNQPQHF.

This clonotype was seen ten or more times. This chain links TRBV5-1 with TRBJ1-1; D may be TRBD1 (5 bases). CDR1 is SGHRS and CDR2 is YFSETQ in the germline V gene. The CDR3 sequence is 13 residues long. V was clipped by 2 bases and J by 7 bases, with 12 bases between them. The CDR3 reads CASSFSAGGEAFF. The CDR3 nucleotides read TGCGCCAGCAGCTTCTCCGCCGGGGGTGAAGCTTTCTTT.

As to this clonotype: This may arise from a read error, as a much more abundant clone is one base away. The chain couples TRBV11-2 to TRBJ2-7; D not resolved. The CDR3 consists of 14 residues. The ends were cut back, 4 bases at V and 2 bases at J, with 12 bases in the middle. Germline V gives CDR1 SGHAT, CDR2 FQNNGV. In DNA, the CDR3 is TGTGCCAGCAGCTCACACCTTATCCCCTACGAGCAGTACTTC. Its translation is CASSSHLIPYEQYF.

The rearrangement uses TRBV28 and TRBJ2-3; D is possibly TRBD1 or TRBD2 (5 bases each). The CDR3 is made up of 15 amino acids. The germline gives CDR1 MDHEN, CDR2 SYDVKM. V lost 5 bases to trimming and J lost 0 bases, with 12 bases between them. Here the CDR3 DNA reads TGTGCCAGCAGTCCGGGATACAGGAGCACAGATACGCAGTATTTT. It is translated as CASSPGYRSTDTQYF.

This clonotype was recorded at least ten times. The CDR3 spells CSARDPTGYEQYF. The CDR3 DNA reads TGCAGTGCTAGAGATCCGACAGGGTACGAGCAGTACTTC. V and J are TRBV20-1 and TRBJ2-7; 7 nucleotides agree with TRBD1. The trim removed 0 bases at V and 4 bases at J, leaving 3 bases unmatched. The germline CDR1 and CDR2 sequences are DFQATT and SNEGSKA (reference sequence). CDR3 length: 13 amino acids.

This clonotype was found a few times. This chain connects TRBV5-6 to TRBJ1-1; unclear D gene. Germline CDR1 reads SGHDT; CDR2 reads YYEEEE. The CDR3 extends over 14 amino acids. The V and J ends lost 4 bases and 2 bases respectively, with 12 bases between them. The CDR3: CASSLLSKNTEAFF. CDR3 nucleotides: TGTGCCAGCAGCCTTCTCAGCAAAAACACTGAAGCTTTCTTT.

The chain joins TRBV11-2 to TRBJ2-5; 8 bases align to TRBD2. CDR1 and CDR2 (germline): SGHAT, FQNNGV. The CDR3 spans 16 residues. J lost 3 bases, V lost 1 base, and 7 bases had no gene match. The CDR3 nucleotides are TGTGCCAGCAGCTTAGGTGTAGCGGGAAACGAAGAGACCCAGTACTTC. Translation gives CASSLGVAGNEETQYF. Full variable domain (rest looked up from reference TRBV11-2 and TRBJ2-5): EAGVAQSPRYKIIEKRQSVAFWCNPISGHATLYWYQQILGQGPKLLIQFQNNGVVDDSQLPKDRFSAERLKGVDSTLKIQPAKLEDSAVYLCASSLGVAGNEETQYFGPGTRLLVL.

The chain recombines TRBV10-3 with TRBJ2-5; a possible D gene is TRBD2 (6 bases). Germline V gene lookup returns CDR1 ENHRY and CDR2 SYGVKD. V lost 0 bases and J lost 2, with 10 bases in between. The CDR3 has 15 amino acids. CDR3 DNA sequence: TGTGCCATCAGTGAGTCGATAGCGGCACAAGAGACCCAGTACTTC. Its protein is CAISESIAAQETQYF.

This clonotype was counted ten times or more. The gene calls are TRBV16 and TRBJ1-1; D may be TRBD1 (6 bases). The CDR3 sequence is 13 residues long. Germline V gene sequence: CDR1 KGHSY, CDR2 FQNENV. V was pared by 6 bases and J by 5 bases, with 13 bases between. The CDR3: CASSPLTGTEAFF. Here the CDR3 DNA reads TGTGCCAGCAGTCCCCTTACAGGGACTGAAGCTTTCTTT. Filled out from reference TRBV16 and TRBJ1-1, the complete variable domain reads GEEVAQTPKHLVRGEGQKAKLYCAPIKGHSYVFWYQQVLKNEFKFLISFQNENVFDETGMPKERFSAKCLPNSPCSLEIQATKLEDSAVYFCASSPLTGTEAFFGQGTRLTVV.

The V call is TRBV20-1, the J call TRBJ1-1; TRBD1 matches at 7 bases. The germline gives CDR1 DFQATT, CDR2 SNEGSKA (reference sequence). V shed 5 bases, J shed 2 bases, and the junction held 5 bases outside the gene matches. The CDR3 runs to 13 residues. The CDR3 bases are TGCAGTGCTTTGGGACAGATTAACACTGAAGCTTTCTTT. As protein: CSALGQINTEAFF.

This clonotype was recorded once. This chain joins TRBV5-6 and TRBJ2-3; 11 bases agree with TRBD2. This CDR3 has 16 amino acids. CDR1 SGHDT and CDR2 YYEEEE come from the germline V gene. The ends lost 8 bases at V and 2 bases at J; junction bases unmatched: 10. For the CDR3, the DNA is TGTGCCAGTAGTTTCACGGGACTAGCGGCCACAGATACGCAGTATTTT. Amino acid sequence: CASSFTGLAATDTQYF.

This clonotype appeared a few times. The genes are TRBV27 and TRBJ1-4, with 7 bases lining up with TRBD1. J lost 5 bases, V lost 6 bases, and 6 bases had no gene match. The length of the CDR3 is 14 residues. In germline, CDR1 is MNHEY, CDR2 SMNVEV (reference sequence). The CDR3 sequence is CASSETGMNEKLFF. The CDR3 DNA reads TGTGCCAGCAGCGAGACAGGGATGAATGAAAAACTGTTTTTT.

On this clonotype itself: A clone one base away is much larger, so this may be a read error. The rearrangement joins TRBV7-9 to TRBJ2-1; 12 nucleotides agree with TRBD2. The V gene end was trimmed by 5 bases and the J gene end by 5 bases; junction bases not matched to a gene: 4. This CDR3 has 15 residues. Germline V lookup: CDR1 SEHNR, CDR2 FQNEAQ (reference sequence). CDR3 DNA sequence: TGTGCCAGCAGCATCCGGACTAGCGGGAACAATGAGCAGTTCTTC. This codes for CASSIRTSGNNEQFF.

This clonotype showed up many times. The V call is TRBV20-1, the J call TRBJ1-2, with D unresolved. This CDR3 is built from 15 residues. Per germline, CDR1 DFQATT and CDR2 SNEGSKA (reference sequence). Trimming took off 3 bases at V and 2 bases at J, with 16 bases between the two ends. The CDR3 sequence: CSARADGLWNYGYTF. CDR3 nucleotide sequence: TGCAGTGCTAGGGCCGACGGTTTATGGAACTATGGCTACACCTTC.

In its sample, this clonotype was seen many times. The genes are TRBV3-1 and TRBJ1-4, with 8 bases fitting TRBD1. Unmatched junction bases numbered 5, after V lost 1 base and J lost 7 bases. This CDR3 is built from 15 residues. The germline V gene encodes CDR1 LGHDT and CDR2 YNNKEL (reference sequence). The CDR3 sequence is CASSQGSTGVEKLFF. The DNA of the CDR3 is TGTGCCAGCAGCCAAGGATCGACAGGGGTTGAAAAACTGTTTTTT.

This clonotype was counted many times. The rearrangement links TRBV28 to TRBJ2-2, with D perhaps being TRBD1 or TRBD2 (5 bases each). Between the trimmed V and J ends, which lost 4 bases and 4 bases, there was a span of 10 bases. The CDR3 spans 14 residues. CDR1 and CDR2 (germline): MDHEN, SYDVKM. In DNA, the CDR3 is TGTGCCAGCAGTTCCCCGGGGCCCACCGGGGAGCTGTTTTTT. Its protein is CASSSPGPTGELFF.

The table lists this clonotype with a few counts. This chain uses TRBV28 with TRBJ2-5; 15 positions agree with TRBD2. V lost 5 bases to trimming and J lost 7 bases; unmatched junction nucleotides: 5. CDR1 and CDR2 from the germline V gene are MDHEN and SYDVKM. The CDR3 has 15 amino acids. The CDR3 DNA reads TGTGCCAGCAGTCGGACTAGCGGGAGGGCTTTGACCCAGTACTTC. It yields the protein CASSRTSGRALTQYF.

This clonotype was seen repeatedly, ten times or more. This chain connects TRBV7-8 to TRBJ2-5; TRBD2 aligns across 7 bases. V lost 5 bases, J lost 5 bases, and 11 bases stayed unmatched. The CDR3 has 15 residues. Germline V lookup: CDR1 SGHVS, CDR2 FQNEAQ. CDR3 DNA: TGTGCCAGCAGCCTATGGACTAGTAGAAAGGAGACCCAGTACTTC. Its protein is CASSLWTSRKETQYF. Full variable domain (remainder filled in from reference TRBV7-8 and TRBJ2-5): GAGVSQSPRYKVAKRGQDVALRCDPISGHVSLFWYQQALGQGPEFLTYFQNEAQLDKSGLPSDRFFAERPEGSVSTLKIQRTQQEDSAVYLCASSLWTSRKETQYFGPGTRLLVL.

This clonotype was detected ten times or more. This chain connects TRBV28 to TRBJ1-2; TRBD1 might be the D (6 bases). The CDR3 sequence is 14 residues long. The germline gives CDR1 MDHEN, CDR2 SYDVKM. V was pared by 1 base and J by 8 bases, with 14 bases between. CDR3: CASSLYGGPSGYTF. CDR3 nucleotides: TGTGCCAGCAGTTTATACGGGGGGCCCAGCGGCTACACCTTC.

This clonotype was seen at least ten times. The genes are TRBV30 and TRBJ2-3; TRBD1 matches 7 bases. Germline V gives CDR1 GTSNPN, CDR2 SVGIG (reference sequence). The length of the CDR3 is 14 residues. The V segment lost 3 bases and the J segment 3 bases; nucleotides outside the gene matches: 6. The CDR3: CAWSLGGATDTQYF. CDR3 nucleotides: TGTGCCTGGAGCTTAGGGGGCGCGACAGATACGCAGTATTTT.

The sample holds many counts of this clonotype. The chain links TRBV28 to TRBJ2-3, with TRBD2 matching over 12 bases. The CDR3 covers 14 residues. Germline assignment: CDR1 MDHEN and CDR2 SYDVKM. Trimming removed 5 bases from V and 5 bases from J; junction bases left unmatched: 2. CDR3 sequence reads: CASSLAGGIDTQYF. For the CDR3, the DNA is TGTGCCAGCAGTCTAGCGGGAGGGATAGATACGCAGTATTTT.

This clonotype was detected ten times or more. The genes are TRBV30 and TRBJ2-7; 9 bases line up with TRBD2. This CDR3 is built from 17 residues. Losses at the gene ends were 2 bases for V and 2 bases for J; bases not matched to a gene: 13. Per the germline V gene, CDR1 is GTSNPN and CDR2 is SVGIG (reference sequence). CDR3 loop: CAWSPPPRLAVTYEQYF. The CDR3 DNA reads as TGTGCCTGGAGTCCTCCCCCTCGACTAGCGGTAACCTACGAGCAGTACTTC. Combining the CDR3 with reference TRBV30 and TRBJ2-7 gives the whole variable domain SQTIHQWPATLVQPVGSPLSLECTVEGTSNPNLYWYRQAAGRGLQLLFYSVGIGQISSEVPQNLSASRPQDRQFILSSKKLLLSDSGFYLCAWSPPPRLAVTYEQYFGPGTRLTVT.